The 12 T cell receptor beta chains below were found in one sample sequenced in a study of early T cells in non-severe SARS-CoV-2 infection. TCRdb ran MiXCR on the 5' RACE reads and lists one entry per CDR3 protein. Of 17,000 or so distinct CDR3 sequences in the sample, under 7% are singletons; the top ten hold approximately 6.8%. The specimen was whole blood, collected at baseline. These TCRs come from an adult who was a healthcare worker with PCR-confirmed SARS-CoV-2 infection or an uninfected control (not recorded which).

This clonotype was found a few times. This sequence joins TRBV12-3 or TRBV12-4 and TRBJ2-5, with a tentative D call TRBD2 (5 bases). There are 14 residues in the CDR3. V gave up 4 bases and J gave up 7 bases, with 16 bases separating them. The CDR3 region has the DNA TGTGCCAGCAGTTCCAACAGCGGATGGGGGACCCAGTACTTC. Its protein is CASSSNSGWGTQYF.

This clonotype turned up a few times. The V and J genes are TRBV6-5 and TRBJ2-3, with 8 bases aligning to TRBD1. The J segment lost 3 bases and the V segment lost 5 bases, leaving 7 bases of the junction unmatched. The CDR3 runs to 15 residues. CDR1 and CDR2 (germline): MNHEY, SVGAGI. The CDR3 DNA reads as TGTGCCAGCAGTCAGCAGGGGGCGCGGACAGATACGCAGTATTTT. Its protein product is CASSQQGARTDTQYF.

The sample holds many counts of this clonotype. The chain couples TRBV12-5 to TRBJ2-3; D gene ambiguous. The CDR3 runs 13 residues. V shed 6 bases and J shed 0 bases, with 7 bases lying between them. The V gene's germline CDR1 is LGHNT and CDR2 FRNRAP. The CDR3 DNA is TGTGCTAGTGGCCCCTTTAGCACAGATACGCAGTATTTT. This translates into CASGPFSTDTQYF.

This clonotype was observed many times. This rearrangement joins TRBV7-2 to TRBJ1-5, with a possible D match to TRBD1 (5 bases). V was clipped by 4 bases and J by 4 bases, with 8 bases between them. Germline V gene lookup returns CDR1 SGHTA and CDR2 FQGNSA. The CDR3 sequence is 13 residues long. CDR3 sequence reads: CASSSGTNQPQHF. The CDR3 bases are TGTGCCAGCAGCTCGGGGACTAATCAGCCCCAGCATTTT.

This clonotype was observed at least ten times. The chain has TRBV12-3 or TRBV12-4 and TRBJ1-1; D gene uncertain. V lost 8 bases and J 7 bases, leaving 11 bases between the germline ends. This CDR3 has 11 amino acids. CDR3 sequence: CASEVRDEAFF. The CDR3 region has the DNA TGTGCCAGCGAAGTACGGGATGAAGCTTTCTTT.

This clonotype was seen many times. The chain couples TRBV6-5 to TRBJ2-3; TRBD1 matches at 9 bases. The V gene's germline CDR1 is MNHEY and CDR2 SVGAGI. Germline trimming cut 6 bases from V and 4 bases from J; bases unmatched to any gene: 5. CDR3 length equals 14 residues. This CDR3 is CASRQGAGADTQYF. CDR3 nucleotides: TGTGCCAGCAGACAGGGGGCGGGCGCAGATACGCAGTATTTT.

This clonotype was seen at least ten times. CDR3 bases: TGTGCCAGCAAAAATTCGGTCCAGGGTGGCACCGGGGAGCTGTTTTTT. Translated: CASKNSVQGGTGELFF. V and J are TRBV6-1 and TRBJ2-2; perhaps TRBD1 as D (5 bases). The CDR3 runs to 16 residues. In germline, CDR1 is MNHNS, CDR2 SASEGT. V was shortened by 7 bases and J by 4 bases, with 19 bases between the two germline ends.

This clonotype was detected many times. The V gene is TRBV20-1, the J gene TRBJ2-3; TRBD1 agrees at 8 bases. This CDR3 contains 13 residues. V dropped 3 bases and J dropped 5; count of bases not matched to a gene: 4. CDR1 is DFQATT, CDR2 SNEGSKA, per germline (reference sequence). The CDR3 reads CSARGTGRDTQYF. The CDR3 bases are TGCAGTGCTAGGGGGACAGGCCGAGATACGCAGTATTTT.

There are a few counts of this clonotype. This chain connects TRBV5-1 to TRBJ1-1, with D possibly TRBD1 on 5 matching bases. Trimming took off 5 bases at V and 3 bases at J, with 17 bases between the two ends. CDR1 is SGHRS, CDR2 YFSETQ, per germline. This CDR3 has 15 amino acids. CDR3 DNA: TGCGCCAGCAGTCGGGCCGGCGGGGCGGACACTGAAGCTTTCTTT. Translated, it gives CASSRAGGADTEAFF.

This clonotype was found many times. The rearrangement joins TRBV20-1 to TRBJ2-5, with 10 bases that match TRBD2. Germline V gene lookup returns CDR1 DFQATT and CDR2 SNEGSKA (reference sequence). This CDR3 region has 14 residues. V dropped 4 bases and J dropped 5; count of bases not matched to a gene: 7. The CDR3 spells CSAKSGGASETQYF. CDR3 nucleotides: TGCAGTGCTAAAAGCGGGGGGGCCAGCGAGACCCAGTACTTC.

This clonotype came up a few times. The chain links TRBV7-2 to TRBJ1-2; 8 bases match TRBD1. Germline values: CDR1 SGHTA, CDR2 FQGNSA. J was trimmed by 7 bases and V by 5 bases; bases with no gene match: 9. The CDR3 covers 14 residues. In DNA, the CDR3 is TGTGCCAGCAGCCCCCCGGGACAGGCTTCTGGCTACACCTTC. This encodes CASSPPGQASGYTF.

This clonotype was detected many times. The rearrangement joins TRBV3-1 to TRBJ2-3; TRBD2 matches at 15 bases. The ends lost 4 bases at V and 5 bases at J; junction bases unmatched: 4. The CDR3 is 16 amino acids. Germline CDR1 reads LGHDT; CDR2 reads YNNKEL (reference sequence). CDR3 sequence: CASSPGLAGGGDTQYF. The CDR3 DNA is TGTGCCAGCAGCCCGGGACTAGCGGGGGGAGGAGATACGCAGTATTTT.